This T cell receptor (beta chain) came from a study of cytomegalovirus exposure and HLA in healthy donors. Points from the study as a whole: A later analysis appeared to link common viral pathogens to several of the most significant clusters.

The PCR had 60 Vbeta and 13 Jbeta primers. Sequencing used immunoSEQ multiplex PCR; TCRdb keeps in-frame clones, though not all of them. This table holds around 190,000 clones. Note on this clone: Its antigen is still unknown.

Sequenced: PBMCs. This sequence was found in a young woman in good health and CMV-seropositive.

The CDR3 region is CASSPRTSGDYNEQFF. In nucleotides, the CDR3 is TGTGCCAGCAGCCCACGGACTAGCGGGGACTACAATGAGCAGTTCTTC. J is TRBJ2-1 and V is TRBV9; 12 bases line up with TRBD2. With 4 bases clipped from V and 3 bases from J, the junction kept 5 bases outside the gene matches. Germline V gene lookup returns CDR1 SGDLS and CDR2 YYNGEE. The CDR3 runs to 16 residues.